Listed below are T cell receptor beta chains from one sample, sequenced in a study of blood T cells in healthy people across ages. TCRdb recomputed calls from the 5' RACE reads with MiXCR, one row per CDR3 protein. The data contain about 970,000 distinct CDR3 sequences, about 51% of them singletons. Sample: blood. The receptors shown here come from a woman aged 55-69 years in good health. CDR3s include the opening cysteine and the closing phenylalanine or tryptophan. D genes are given only for firm matches. A clone size is listed for some rows: how often the clone was seen (once, few, many), or a class if it is expanded.

D	V	J	size	CDR3	DNA
NA	TRBV30	TRBJ1-1	NA	CAWSVRGNRNTEAFF	TGTGCCTGGAGTGTACGGGGGAATAGGAACACTGAAGCTTTCTTT
TRBD2	TRBV20-1	TRBJ2-5	NA	CSARDDGGNLREQYF	TGCAGTGCTAGAGATGACGGCGGGAATTTGCGGGAGCAGTACTTC
TRBD1	TRBV28	TRBJ1-2	few	CASSPSAAGQPYGYTF	TGTGCCAGCAGTCCTTCCGCCGCGGGACAGCCTTATGGCTACACCTTC
TRBD1	TRBV27	TRBJ1-2	few	CASGRQGNYGYTF	TGTGCCAGCGGTCGACAGGGGAACTATGGCTACACCTTC
NA	TRBV27	TRBJ2-7	NA	CASSTRTAYEQYF	TGTGCCAGCAGTACTCGGACGGCCTACGAGCAGTACTTC
TRBD2	TRBV5-1	TRBJ2-1	NA	CASSAGLAGGNVEQFF	TGCGCCAGCAGCGCGGGACTAGCGGGAGGTAATGTCGAGCAGTTCTTC
NA	TRBV10-3	TRBJ2-1	NA	CAIRSDRQGDEQFF	TGTGCCATCAGATCCGACAGGCAAGGGGATGAGCAGTTCTTC
NA	TRBV12-3/TRBV12-4	TRBJ2-3	NA	CASSRNRSTDTQYF	TGTGCCAGCAGCCGCAACAGGAGCACAGATACGCAGTATTTT
NA	TRBV6-6	TRBJ2-7	NA	CASSFTGLGNNPSEQYF	TGTGCCAGCAGTTTTACAGGTTTGGGGAACAACCCCAGCGAGCAGTACTTC
TRBD2	TRBV10-3	TRBJ2-7	few	CAISETSGSYEQYF	TGTGCCATCAGTGAGACTAGCGGCTCCTACGAGCAGTACTTC
NA	TRBV6-1	TRBJ2-2	once	CASRAPIFNGELFF	TGTGCCAGCAGGGCCCCAATCTTCAACGGGGAGCTGTTTTTT
NA	TRBV5-6	TRBJ2-7	NA	CASSRPGGYEQYF	TGTGCCAGCAGCCGCCCCGGTGGATACGAGCAGTACTTC
NA	TRBV10-3	TRBJ2-5	NA	CAIMGTAQSDEQYF	TGTGCCATCATGGGAACGGCCCAATCGGATGAGCAGTACTTC
NA	TRBV24-1	TRBJ2-7	NA	CATSDPRDSHYEQYF	TGTGCCACCAGTGATCCAAGGGACTCCCACTACGAGCAGTACTTC
TRBD2	TRBV11-2	TRBJ2-5	NA	CASSLGSNSGAETQYF	TGTGCCAGCAGCTTAGGTAGTAACAGCGGGGCAGAGACCCAGTACTTC
NA	TRBV4-2	TRBJ1-1	few	CASSQDPEGRWGTEAFF	TGTGCCAGCAGCCAAGATCCGGAGGGGCGGTGGGGGACTGAAGCTTTCTTT
TRBD1	TRBV5-4	TRBJ2-1	NA	CASSWRTGGYNEQFF	TGTGCCAGCAGCTGGCGGACAGGGGGCTACAATGAGCAGTTCTTC
NA	TRBV7-2	TRBJ2-1	NA	CASSLELAYNEQFF	TGTGCCAGCAGCTTAGAATTGGCCTACAATGAGCAGTTCTTC
NA	TRBV29-1	TRBJ2-3	few	CSVVGGSDTQYF	TGCAGCGTTGTAGGGGGTAGCGATACGCAGTATTTT
NA	TRBV29-1	TRBJ1-1	few	CSAHRVSEAFF	TGCAGCGCCCACAGGGTCTCTGAAGCTTTCTTT
NA	TRBV6-2/TRBV6-3	TRBJ2-7	few	CASRPQLNLKGYEQYF	TGTGCCAGCAGGCCTCAGCTAAACCTAAAAGGCTACGAGCAGTACTTC
NA	TRBV20-1	TRBJ2-1	NA	CSALELASYNKQFF	TGCAGTGCTTTGGAGCTAGCTTCCTACAATAAGCAGTTCTTC
NA	TRBV20-1	TRBJ2-7	NA	CSARDPPGHSYEQYF	TGCAGTGCTAGAGATCCGCCGGGACATAGCTACGAGCAGTACTTC
NA	TRBV20-1	TRBJ2-7	NA	CSASGGYGPYNEQYF	TGCAGTGCTAGCGGGGGATATGGGCCCTACAATGAGCAGTACTTC
NA	TRBV3-1	TRBJ2-7	few	CASRQYEGTEQYF	TGTGCCAGCAGACAGTACGAGGGTACCGAGCAGTACTTC
TRBD2	TRBV18	TRBJ2-7	few	CASSPDSGSPYEQYF	TGTGCCAGCTCACCGGATAGCGGGAGTCCCTACGAGCAGTACTTC
NA	TRBV6-2/TRBV6-3	TRBJ2-1	NA	CASSPDTFEQFF	TGTGCCAGCAGCCCCGACACGTTCGAGCAGTTCTTC
TRBD1	TRBV4-1	TRBJ1-4	NA	CASSQTRGQGNEKLFF	TGCGCCAGCAGCCAAACCCGGGGACAGGGGAATGAAAAACTGTTTTTT